This T cell receptor (beta chain) came from a study of PD-L1 blockade in urothelial cancer. Study summary: Each patient had 0 to 3 earlier chemotherapy regimens. Investigators checked blood 3 weeks (second dose) and 6 weeks after treatment start. Regarding the study as a whole: Patients who had durable benefit saw their tumor-associated blood clones expand more at 3 weeks.

V lost 7 bases, J lost 1 base, and 11 bases stayed unmatched. Germline V gives CDR1 ENHRY, CDR2 SYGVKD. The CDR3 has 16 residues. PCRs each included synthetic TCR analog templates spiked in. The table came from immunoSEQ multiplex PCR; TCRdb's copy has only in-frame clones and leaves some out. The sample includes tens of thousands of clones, roughly 87% of them seen just once. For this clone: Antigen: not known.

Sequences were derived from PBMCs, sampled around atezolizumab (anti-PD-L1) treatment. This clonotype was sampled from a woman in her 70s with urothelial cancer. V usage is TRBV10-3 and J usage is TRBJ1-1; TRBD1 aligns across 8 bases. The CDR3 is CAIKGGQGLANTEAFF. The DNA for the CDR3 is TGTGCCATCAAGGGCGGACAGGGCCTGGCGAACACTGAAGCTTTCTTT.